Listed below are T cell receptor beta chains from one sample, sequenced in a study of neoadjuvant anti-PD-1 for oral cavity cancer. Profiled with immunoSEQ multiplex PCR; TCRdb holds only in-frame clones, not every one. Of fewer than 70,000 clones listed, roughly 84% were seen once; the top ten hold 2% to 3%. The material sequenced was PBMCs, taken before nivolumab (anti-PD-1) treatment. The origin of the receptors is a person aged 40 to 85 with oral cavity squamous cell carcinoma. The CDR3 runs from the conserved cysteine through the conserved F or W. D genes are given only for firm matches. Size values are once, few and many counts, or a class for expanded clones, and some rows have none.

abundance	v_gene	j_gene	d_gene	CDR3aa	CDR3nt
-	TRBV5-1	TRBJ2-3	-	CASSLGPSTDTQYF	TGCGCCAGCAGCTTAGGGCCTAGCACAGATACGCAGTATTTT
few	TRBV27	TRBJ1-3	TRBD1	CASRLPRDSKYTSGNTIYF	TGTGCCAGCAGACTCCCCCGGGACAGCAAGTATACTTCTGGAAACACCATATATTTT
-	TRBV4-2	TRBJ1-4	-	CASSQGHQNEKLFF	TGTGCCAGCAGCCAGGGACATCAAAATGAAAAACTGTTTTTT
once	TRBV2	TRBJ1-5	-	CASRGKWDQPQHF	TGTGCCAGCAGGGGGAAGTGGGATCAGCCCCAGCATTTT
once	TRBV10-3	TRBJ1-4	-	CASGRLPSSGEKLFF	TGTGCCAGCGGGCGACTGCCTTCCTCGGGGGAAAAACTGTTTTTT
once	TRBV7-9	TRBJ2-1	-	CASSPPQGVFYNEQFF	TGTGCCAGCAGCCCCCCACAGGGTGTGTTCTACAATGAGCAGTTCTTC
-	TRBV7-8	TRBJ2-7	-	CASSLRQSEQYF	TGTGCCAGCAGCTTAAGGCAGAGCGAGCAGTACTTC
-	TRBV6-5	TRBJ2-5	TRBD2	CASRASGGRETQYF	TGTGCCAGCCGGGCTAGCGGGGGGCGGGAGACCCAGTACTTC
-	TRBV7-2	TRBJ2-5	-	CASSLVGGETQYF	TGTGCCAGCAGCTTAGTGGGGGGCGAGACCCAGTACTTC
-	TRBV12-5	TRBJ2-3	TRBD2	CASDSGGTDTQYF	TGTGCTAGTGATAGCGGGGGGACAGATACGCAGTATTTT
-	TRBV5-1	TRBJ1-2	TRBD1	CASSPDRGQSGYTF	TGCGCCAGCAGCCCAGACAGGGGGCAAAGTGGCTACACCTTC
few	TRBV5-4	TRBJ2-2	-	CASSLYSAPGELFF	TGTGCCAGCAGCTTGTATTCGGCCCCCGGGGAGCTGTTTTTT
once	TRBV6-5	TRBJ2-3	-	CASRATGTPDTQYF	TGTGCCAGCAGAGCTACAGGGACCCCAGATACGCAGTATTTT
few	TRBV2	TRBJ1-4	TRBD1	CASRRDRGTNEKLFF	TGTGCCAGCAGGAGGGACAGGGGAACTAATGAAAAACTGTTTTTT
-	TRBV11-3	TRBJ1-1	-	CASSLTRYTEAFF	TGTGCCAGCAGCTTGACCAGATACACTGAAGCTTTCTTT
-	TRBV10-2	TRBJ2-1	TRBD2	CASARSSGYNEQFF	TGCGCCAGCGCGAGGTCTAGCGGGTACAATGAGCAGTTCTTC
-	TRBV5-8	TRBJ2-6	TRBD1	CASIQNRGAGANVLTF	TGTGCCAGCATACAAAACAGGGGAGCTGGGGCCAACGTCCTGACTTTC
-	TRBV6-1	TRBJ2-7	-	CASSWSPGLSYEQYF	TGTGCCAGCAGTTGGAGCCCGGGTCTCTCCTACGAGCAGTACTTC
-	TRBV5-3	TRBJ1-1	TRBD1	CARSFGTGGREAFF	TGTGCCAGAAGCTTCGGGACAGGGGGTCGTGAAGCTTTCTTT
-	TRBV30	TRBJ2-7	TRBD2	CAWNGGRFPSSYEQYF	TGTGCCTGGAACGGCGGGAGGTTTCCCAGCTCCTACGAGCAGTACTTC
few	TRBV18	TRBJ2-7	-	CASSPPSSSYEQYF	TGTGCCAGCTCACCGCCCTCGAGCTCCTACGAGCAGTACTTC
-	TRBV18	TRBJ1-4	-	CASSRRQSTNEKLFF	TGTGCCAGCTCACGACGACAGTCAACTAATGAAAAACTGTTTTTT
-	TRBV9	TRBJ1-3	-	CASSPLRNGRTSGNTIYF	TGTGCCAGCAGCCCCCTCCGCAACGGACGGACCTCTGGAAACACCATATATTTT
-	TRBV4-1	TRBJ2-1	TRBD1	CASSLTGGNEQFF	TGCGCCAGCAGCCTGACAGGGGGCAATGAGCAGTTCTTC
-	TRBV12-1	TRBJ1-5	-	CASSHPSGQPTAKGNQPQHF	TGTGCCAGCAGCCACCCCTCGGGACAGCCTACTGCGAAAGGCAATCAGCCCCAGCATTTT
once	TRBV30	TRBJ2-3	TRBD2	CAWSRTQAGVTDTQYF	TGTGCCTGGAGTCGCACTCAAGCGGGAGTGACAGATACGCAGTATTTT
-	TRBV5-6	TRBJ2-3	TRBD2	CASSLRGGGTDTQYF	TGTGCCAGCAGCTTGCGGGGGGGCGGCACAGATACGCAGTATTTT
-	TRBV7-9	TRBJ1-6	-	CASSLSASEGPLHF	TGTGCCAGCAGCTTATCGGCCTCGGAAGGGCCCCTCCACTTT
-	TRBV7-2	TRBJ2-1	TRBD1	CASSAGTAEQFF	TGTGCCAGCAGCGCTGGGACAGCAGAGCAGTTCTTC
-	TRBV5-6	TRBJ2-3	-	CASSLVEDTQYF	TGTGCCAGCAGCTTGGTTGAAGATACGCAGTATTTT
-	TRBV5-1	TRBJ2-1	TRBD1	CASSPDRGDNEQFF	TGCGCCAGCAGCCCGGACAGGGGGGACAATGAGCAGTTCTTC
-	TRBV6-1	TRBJ1-1	-	CASIKSTEAFF	TGTGCCAGCATTAAATCCACTGAAGCTTTCTTT
-	TRBV30	TRBJ1-5	-	CAWSIPWGSSNQPQHF	TGTGCCTGGAGTATCCCCTGGGGGAGCAGCAATCAGCCCCAGCATTTT
-	TRBV4-2	TRBJ2-1	-	CASSQDTQRASSYNEQFF	TGTGCCAGCAGCCAAGATACCCAGCGTGCGAGCTCCTACAATGAGCAGTTCTTC
-	TRBV5-1	TRBJ2-3	-	CASRPGTDTQYF	TGCGCCAGCAGGCCAGGCACAGATACGCAGTATTTT
-	TRBV5-4	TRBJ2-5	-	CASSPTGDRGQETQYF	TGTGCCAGCAGCCCGACAGGAGATAGAGGCCAAGAGACCCAGTACTTC
-	TRBV29-1	TRBJ2-7	-	CSVDRYRYEQYF	TGCAGCGTTGACAGGTATCGCTACGAGCAGTACTTC
few	TRBV6-4	TRBJ1-1	-	CASSGVGLGGTEAFF	TGTGCCAGCAGTGGTGTTGGCCTGGGAGGGACTGAAGCTTTCTTT
-	TRBV7-8	TRBJ1-1	TRBD1	CASSSDRGRGAFF	TGTGCCAGCAGCTCCGACAGGGGGCGAGGAGCTTTCTTT
-	TRBV28	TRBJ2-2	-	CASSPSFGIGELFF	TGTGCCAGCAGTCCGTCCTTCGGAATCGGGGAGCTGTTTTTT
-	TRBV11-2	TRBJ2-2	-	CASSFSPGVKTGELFF	TGTGCCAGCAGCTTTTCGCCGGGGGTAAAGACCGGGGAGCTGTTTTTT
once	TRBV7-9	TRBJ2-5	TRBD1	CASSLGGQGRETQYF	TGTGCCAGCAGCTTAGGCGGACAGGGGCGCGAGACCCAGTACTTC